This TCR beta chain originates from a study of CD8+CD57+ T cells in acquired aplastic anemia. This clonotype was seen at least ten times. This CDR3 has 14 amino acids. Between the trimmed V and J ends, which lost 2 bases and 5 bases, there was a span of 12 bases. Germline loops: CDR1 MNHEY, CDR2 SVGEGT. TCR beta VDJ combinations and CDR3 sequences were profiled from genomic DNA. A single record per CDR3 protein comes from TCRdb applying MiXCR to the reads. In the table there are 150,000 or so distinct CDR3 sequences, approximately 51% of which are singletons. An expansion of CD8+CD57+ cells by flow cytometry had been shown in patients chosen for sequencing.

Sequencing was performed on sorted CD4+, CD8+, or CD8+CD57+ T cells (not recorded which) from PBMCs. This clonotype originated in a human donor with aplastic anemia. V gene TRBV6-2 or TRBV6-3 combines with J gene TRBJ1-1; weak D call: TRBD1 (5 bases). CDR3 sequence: CASSYRGEGTEAFF. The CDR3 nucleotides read TGTGCCAGCAGTTACCGGGGGGAGGGGACTGAAGCTTTCTTT.